A selection of T cell receptor beta chains follows, all from one sample in a study of vaccination effects on CD4 cells after COVID-19. TCRdb's table, derived via immunoSEQ multiplex PCR, lists solely in-frame clones and lacks some. The table lists about 73,000 clones, 65% to 80% of them singletons, with over 2.5% in the top ten. Their target antigens are unknown. The input for sequencing was CD4+ T cells from PBMCs cultured with HCoV-NL63 spike peptides, taken before COVID-19 vaccination. The receptors derive from a human donor who received a COVID-19 vaccine. CDR3s include the opening cysteine and the closing phenylalanine or tryptophan. Each record gives: D gene, J gene, clone size, V gene, CDR3 protein, CDR3 DNA. A D gene is named only where the DNA matches it firmly. Only part of the rows carry a size: once, few, many, or a class if the clone is expanded.

>.|TRBJ2-3|.|TRBV7-3
CASSLGSVRPDTQYF
TGTGCCAGCAGCTTAGGATCCGTCCGCCCAGATACGCAGTATTTT
>TRBD1|TRBJ1-6|.|TRBV2
CASSADRVGNSPLHF
TGTGCCAGCAGCGCGGACAGGGTGGGTAATTCACCCCTCCACTTT
>.|TRBJ1-5|.|TRBV11-2
CASSLDRGQPQHF
TGTGCCAGCAGCTTAGACAGGGGTCAGCCCCAGCATTTT
>TRBD2|TRBJ2-1|.|TRBV5-1
CASSLATSGGGNEQFF
TGCGCCAGCAGCTTGGCAACTAGCGGGGGAGGGAATGAGCAGTTCTTC
>TRBD1|TRBJ1-2|.|TRBV11-2
CASSLLPGGLYYGYTF
TGTGCCAGCAGCTTATTGCCAGGGGGTCTCTACTATGGCTACACCTTC
>TRBD2|TRBJ2-3|.|TRBV24-1
CATSELAGGKADTQYF
TGTGCCACCAGTGAACTAGCGGGGGGGAAGGCAGATACGCAGTATTTT
>.|TRBJ1-1|.|TRBV3-1/TRBV3-2
CASSQVGWNTEAFF
TGTGCCAGCAGCCAAGTGGGCTGGAACACTGAAGCTTTCTTT
>.|TRBJ1-6|.|TRBV7-3
CASSLLGSNSPLHF
TGTGCCAGCAGCCTATTGGGCTCAAATTCACCCCTCCACTTT
>.|TRBJ1-2|.|TRBV25-1
CASSDSSLGGSYGYTF
TGTGCCAGCAGTGACTCTTCCCTTGGTGGATCCTATGGCTACACCTTC
>.|TRBJ2-1|.|TRBV7-3
CASSRDAGTYNEQFF
TGTGCCAGCAGCCGGGACGCAGGGACTTACAATGAGCAGTTCTTC
>.|TRBJ1-2|.|TRBV29-1
CSVGRDYGYTF
TGCAGCGTTGGACGGGACTATGGCTACACCTTC
>.|TRBJ2-3|once|TRBV7-3
CASRLTSTDTQYF
TGTGCCAGCAGACTTACTAGCACAGATACGCAGTATTTT
>.|TRBJ1-6|.|TRBV15
CATSRDRDNSPLHF
TGTGCCACCAGCAGAGACAGGGATAATTCACCCCTCCACTTT
>.|TRBJ1-4|.|TRBV10-2
CASSETSGAYGKLFF
TGCGCCAGCAGTGAGACATCAGGAGCTTATGGGAAACTGTTTTTT
>.|TRBJ1-3|.|TRBV3-1/TRBV3-2
CASSHGGFGNTIYF
TGTGCCAGCAGCCATGGGGGCTTTGGAAACACCATATATTTT
>.|TRBJ1-6|.|TRBV7-9
CASHRDYSPLHF
TGTGCCAGCCACAGGGACTATTCACCCCTCCACTTT
>.|TRBJ1-6|.|TRBV28
CASRNGGSDSPLHF
TGTGCCAGCAGAAACGGAGGGTCCGATTCACCCCTCCACTTT
>TRBD1|TRBJ1-5|.|TRBV28
CASRPGQGGQPQHF
TGTGCCAGCAGACCCGGACAGGGTGGGCAGCCCCAGCATTTT
>.|TRBJ1-5|.|TRBV24-1
CATSDLTASNQPQHF
TGTGCCACCAGTGATCTGACAGCTTCCAATCAGCCCCAGCATTTT
>TRBD1|TRBJ1-6|.|TRBV28
CASSSADRGFSPLHF
TGTGCCAGCAGTTCCGCGGACAGGGGGTTTTCACCCCTCCACTTT
>TRBD2|TRBJ2-2|.|TRBV6-5
CASTPRTSDGELFF
TGTGCCAGCACCCCTAGGACTAGCGACGGGGAGCTGTTTTTT
>TRBD1|TRBJ1-2|.|TRBV6-1
CASSYGQDYGYTF
TGTGCCAGCAGTTATGGACAGGACTATGGCTACACCTTC
>TRBD1|TRBJ1-6|.|TRBV6-6
CASRTRGGFNSPLHF
TGTGCCAGCAGAACACGAGGGGGCTTTAATTCACCCCTCCACTTT
>.|TRBJ2-1|.|TRBV10-2
CASSESVNEQFF
TGCGCCAGCAGTGAGTCTGTCAATGAGCAGTTCTTC
>TRBD2|TRBJ2-5|.|TRBV19
CASNPRGSGGRETQYF
TGTGCCAGTAATCCCCGGGGTAGCGGGGGAAGGGAGACCCAGTACTTC
>TRBD1|TRBJ2-2|.|TRBV4-1
CASSHGRQGATDTGELFF
TGCGCCAGCAGCCACGGACGACAGGGGGCTACGGACACCGGGGAGCTGTTTTTT
>TRBD2|TRBJ2-3|.|TRBV5-5
CASSAGLVDSLDTQYF
TGTGCCAGCAGCGCGGGACTAGTCGACTCTTTAGATACGCAGTATTTT
>.|TRBJ2-3|.|TRBV10-3
CAISESGSPDTQYF
TGTGCCATCAGTGAGTCGGGCAGCCCAGATACGCAGTATTTT
>.|TRBJ1-6|.|TRBV2
CASRTANSPLHF
TGTGCCAGCAGGACAGCTAATTCACCCCTCCACTTT
>.|TRBJ2-6|once|TRBV6-6
CASSPRGNGANVLTF
TGTGCCAGCAGTCCCAGGGGAAACGGGGCCAACGTCCTGACTTTC
>.|TRBJ2-3|.|TRBV7-9
CASSLPGQADTQYF
TGTGCCAGCAGCTTACCGGGCCAGGCAGATACGCAGTATTTT
>.|TRBJ2-3|.|TRBV5-1
CASSLSGGSPDTQYF
TGCGCCAGCAGCTTGTCCGGGGGCTCCCCAGATACGCAGTATTTT
>.|TRBJ1-6|.|TRBV10-2
CASSEHRDGSYNSPLHF
TGCGCCAGCAGTGAGCACAGGGACGGCTCCTATAATTCACCCCTCCACTTT
>.|TRBJ1-1|few|TRBV29-1
CSVLDRANTEAFF
TGCAGCGTTTTGGACAGAGCGAACACTGAAGCTTTCTTT